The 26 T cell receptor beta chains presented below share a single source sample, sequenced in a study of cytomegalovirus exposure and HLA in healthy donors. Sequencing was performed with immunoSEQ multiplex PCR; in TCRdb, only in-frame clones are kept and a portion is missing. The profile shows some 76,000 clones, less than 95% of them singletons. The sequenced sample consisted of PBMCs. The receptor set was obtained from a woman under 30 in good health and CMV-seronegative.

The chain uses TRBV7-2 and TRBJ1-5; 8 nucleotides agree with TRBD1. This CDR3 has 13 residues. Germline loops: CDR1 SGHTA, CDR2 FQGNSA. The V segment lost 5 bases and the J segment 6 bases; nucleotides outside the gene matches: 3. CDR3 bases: TGTGCCAGCAGCCTAGGGACAGGTCAGCCCCAGCATTTT. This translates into CASSLGTGQPQHF.

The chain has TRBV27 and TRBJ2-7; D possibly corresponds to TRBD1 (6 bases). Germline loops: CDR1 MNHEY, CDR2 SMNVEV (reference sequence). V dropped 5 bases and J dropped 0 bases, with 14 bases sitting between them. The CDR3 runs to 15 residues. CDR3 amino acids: CASSTRTARSYEQYF. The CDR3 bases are TGTGCCAGCAGTACCCGGACAGCCCGCTCCTACGAGCAGTACTTC.

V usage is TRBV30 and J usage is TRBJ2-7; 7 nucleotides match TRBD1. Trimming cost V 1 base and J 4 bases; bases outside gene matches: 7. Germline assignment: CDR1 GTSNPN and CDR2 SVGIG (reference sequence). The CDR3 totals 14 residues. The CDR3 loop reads CAWSGGRGWYEQYF. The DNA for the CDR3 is TGTGCCTGGAGTGGTGGCAGGGGGTGGTACGAGCAGTACTTC.

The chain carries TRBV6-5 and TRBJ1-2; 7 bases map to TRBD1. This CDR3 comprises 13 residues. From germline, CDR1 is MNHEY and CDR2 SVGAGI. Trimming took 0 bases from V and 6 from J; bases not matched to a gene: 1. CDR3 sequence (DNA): TGTGCCAGCAGTTACTCGACAGGGCATGGCTACACCTTC. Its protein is CASSYSTGHGYTF.

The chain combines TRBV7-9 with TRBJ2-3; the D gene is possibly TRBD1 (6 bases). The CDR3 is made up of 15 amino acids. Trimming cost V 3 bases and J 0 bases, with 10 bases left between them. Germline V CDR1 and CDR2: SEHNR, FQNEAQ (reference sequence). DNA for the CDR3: TGTGCCAGCAGCTTCGGGACATCTAGCACAGATACGCAGTATTTT. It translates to CASSFGTSSTDTQYF.

CDR3 loop: CASSPRLDFYGYTF. The CDR3 DNA follows: TGTGCCAGCAGCCCTCGACTCGACTTCTATGGCTACACCTTC. The chain employs TRBV6-5 and TRBJ1-2, with D uncertain. The germline CDR1 and CDR2 sequences are MNHEY and SVGAGI. CDR3 length equals 14 residues. Trimming shortened V by 6 bases and J by 4 bases, and 15 bases separated the two germline ends.

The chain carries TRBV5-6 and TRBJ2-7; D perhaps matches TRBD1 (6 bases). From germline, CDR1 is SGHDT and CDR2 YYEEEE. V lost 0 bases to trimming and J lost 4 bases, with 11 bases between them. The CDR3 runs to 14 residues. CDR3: CASSLGGRNYEQYF. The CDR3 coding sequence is TGTGCCAGCAGCTTGGGGGGGCGAAATTACGAGCAGTACTTC.

The CDR3 reads CASSLVTGIDNEQFF. Written as DNA, the CDR3 is TGTGCCAGCAGCTTAGTCACAGGGATCGACAATGAGCAGTTCTTC. This rearrangement joins TRBV7-9 to TRBJ2-1, with D maybe TRBD1 (6 bases). From germline, CDR1 is SEHNR and CDR2 FQNEAQ (reference sequence). The CDR3 is 15 amino acids. Trimming shortened V by 1 base and J by 5 bases, and 12 bases separated the two germline ends.

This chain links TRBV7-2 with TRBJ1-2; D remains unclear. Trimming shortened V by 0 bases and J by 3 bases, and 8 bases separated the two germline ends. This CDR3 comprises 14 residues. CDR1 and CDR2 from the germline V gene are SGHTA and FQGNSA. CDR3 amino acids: CASSLALSDYGYTF. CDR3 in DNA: TGTGCCAGCAGCTTAGCGCTTTCGGACTATGGCTACACCTTC.

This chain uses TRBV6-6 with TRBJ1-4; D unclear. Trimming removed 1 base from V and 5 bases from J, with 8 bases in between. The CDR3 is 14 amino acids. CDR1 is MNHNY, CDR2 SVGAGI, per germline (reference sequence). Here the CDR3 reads CASSYLGRNEKLFF. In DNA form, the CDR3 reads TGTGCCAGCAGTTACTTGGGGAGAAATGAAAAACTGTTTTTT.

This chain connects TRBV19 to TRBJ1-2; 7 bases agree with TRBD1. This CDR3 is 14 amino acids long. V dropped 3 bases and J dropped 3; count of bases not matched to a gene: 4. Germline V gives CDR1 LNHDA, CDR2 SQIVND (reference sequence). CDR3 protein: CASSIQGGYYGYTF. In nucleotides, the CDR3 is TGTGCCAGTAGTATTCAAGGGGGCTACTATGGCTACACCTTC.

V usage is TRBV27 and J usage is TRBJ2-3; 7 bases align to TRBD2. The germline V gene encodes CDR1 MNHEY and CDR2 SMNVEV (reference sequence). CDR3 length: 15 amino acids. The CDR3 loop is CEGPGRPPPKDTQYF. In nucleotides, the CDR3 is TGTGAGGGTCCCGGGAGGCCCCCCCCCAAGGATACGCAGTATTTT.

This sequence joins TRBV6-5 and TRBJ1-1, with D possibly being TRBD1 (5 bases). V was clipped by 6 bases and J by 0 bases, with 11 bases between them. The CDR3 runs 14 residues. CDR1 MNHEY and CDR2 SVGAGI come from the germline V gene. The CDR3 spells CASSRGALNTEAFF. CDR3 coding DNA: TGTGCCAGCAGCCGCGGGGCCCTGAACACTGAAGCTTTCTTT.

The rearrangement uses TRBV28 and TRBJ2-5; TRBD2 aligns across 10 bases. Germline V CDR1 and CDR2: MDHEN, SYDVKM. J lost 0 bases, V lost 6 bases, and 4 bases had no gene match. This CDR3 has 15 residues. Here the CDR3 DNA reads TGTGCCAGCAGGAGCGGGAGGGCGTACCAAGAGACCCAGTACTTC. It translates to CASRSGRAYQETQYF.

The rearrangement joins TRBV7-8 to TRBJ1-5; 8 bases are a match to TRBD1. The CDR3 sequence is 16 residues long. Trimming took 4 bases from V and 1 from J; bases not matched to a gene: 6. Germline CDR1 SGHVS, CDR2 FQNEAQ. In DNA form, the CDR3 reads TGTGCCAGCAGCTCTTCCACAGGGGGAAGCAATCAGCCCCAGCATTTT. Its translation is CASSSSTGGSNQPQHF.

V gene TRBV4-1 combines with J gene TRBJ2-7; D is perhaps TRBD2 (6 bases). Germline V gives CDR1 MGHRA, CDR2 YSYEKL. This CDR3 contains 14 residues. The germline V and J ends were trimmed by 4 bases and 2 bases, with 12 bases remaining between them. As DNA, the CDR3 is TGCGCCAGCAGCCTGGGACTGCAAGCCTACGAGCAGTACTTC. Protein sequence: CASSLGLQAYEQYF.

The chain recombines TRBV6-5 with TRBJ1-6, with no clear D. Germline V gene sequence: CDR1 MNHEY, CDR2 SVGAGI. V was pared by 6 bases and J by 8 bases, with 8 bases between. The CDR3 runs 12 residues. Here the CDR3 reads CASRRVYSPLHF. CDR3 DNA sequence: TGTGCCAGCAGACGAGTTTATTCACCCCTCCACTTT.

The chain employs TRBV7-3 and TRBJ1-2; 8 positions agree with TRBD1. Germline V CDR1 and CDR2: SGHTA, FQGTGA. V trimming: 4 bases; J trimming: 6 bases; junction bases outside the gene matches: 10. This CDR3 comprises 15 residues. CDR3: CASSSEITGGDGYTF. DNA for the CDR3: TGTGCCAGCAGCTCTGAAATTACAGGGGGGGATGGCTACACCTTC.

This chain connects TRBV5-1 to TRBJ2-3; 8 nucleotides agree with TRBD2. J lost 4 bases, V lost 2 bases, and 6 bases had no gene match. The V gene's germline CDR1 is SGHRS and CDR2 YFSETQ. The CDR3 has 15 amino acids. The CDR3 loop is CASSLSGGQSDTQYF. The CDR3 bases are TGCGCCAGCAGCTTATCGGGGGGGCAGTCAGATACGCAGTATTTT.

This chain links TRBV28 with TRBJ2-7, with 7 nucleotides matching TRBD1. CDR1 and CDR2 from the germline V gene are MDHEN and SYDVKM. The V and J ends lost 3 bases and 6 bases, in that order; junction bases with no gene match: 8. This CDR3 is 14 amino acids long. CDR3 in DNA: TGTGCCAGCAGTTTGGGGCAGGGGGTAGGCGAGCAGTACTTC. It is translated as CASSLGQGVGEQYF.

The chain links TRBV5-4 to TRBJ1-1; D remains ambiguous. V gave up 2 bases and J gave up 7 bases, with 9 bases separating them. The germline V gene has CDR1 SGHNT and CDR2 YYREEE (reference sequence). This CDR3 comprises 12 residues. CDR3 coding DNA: TGTGCCAGCAGCTTCTCGGGAAGTGAAGCTTTCTTT. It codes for CASSFSGSEAFF. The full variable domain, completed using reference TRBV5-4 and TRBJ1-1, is ETGVTQSPTHLIKTRGQQVTLRCSSQSGHNTVSWYQQALGQGPQFIFQYYREEENGRGNFPPRFSGLQFPNYSSELNVNALELDDSALYLCASSFSGSEAFFGQGTRLTVV.

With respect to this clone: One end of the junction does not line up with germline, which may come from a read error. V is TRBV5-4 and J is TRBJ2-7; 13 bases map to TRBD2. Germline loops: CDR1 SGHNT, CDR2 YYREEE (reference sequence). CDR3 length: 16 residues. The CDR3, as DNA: TGTGCCAGCAGGAATACTAGCGGGAGGGCCTCCCACGAGCAGTACTTC. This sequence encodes CASRNTSGRASHEQYF. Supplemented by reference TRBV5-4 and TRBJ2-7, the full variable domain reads ETGVTQSPTHLIKTRGQQVTLRCSSQSGHNTVSWYQQALGQGPQFIFQYYREEENGRGNFPPRFSGLQFPNYSSELNVNALELDDSALYLCASRNTSGRASHEQYFGPGTRLTVT.

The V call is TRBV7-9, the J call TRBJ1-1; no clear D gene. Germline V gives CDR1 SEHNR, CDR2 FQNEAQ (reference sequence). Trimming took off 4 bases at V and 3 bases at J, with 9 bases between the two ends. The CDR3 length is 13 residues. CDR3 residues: CASSWRRDTEAFF. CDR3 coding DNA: TGTGCCAGCAGCTGGCGGAGGGACACTGAAGCTTTCTTT.

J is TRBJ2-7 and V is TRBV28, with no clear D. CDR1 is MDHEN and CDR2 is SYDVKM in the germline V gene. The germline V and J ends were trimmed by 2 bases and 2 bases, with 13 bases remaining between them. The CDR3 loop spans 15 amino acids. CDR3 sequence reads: CASSLGQATAYEQYF. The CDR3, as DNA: TGTGCCAGCAGTTTAGGCCAGGCGACGGCCTACGAGCAGTACTTC.

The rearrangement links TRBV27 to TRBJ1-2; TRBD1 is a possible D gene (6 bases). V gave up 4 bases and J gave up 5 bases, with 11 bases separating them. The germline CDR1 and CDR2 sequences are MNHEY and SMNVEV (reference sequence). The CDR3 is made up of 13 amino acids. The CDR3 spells CASSSGQIYGYTF. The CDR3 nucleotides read TGTGCCAGCAGTTCCGGACAGATTTATGGCTACACCTTC.

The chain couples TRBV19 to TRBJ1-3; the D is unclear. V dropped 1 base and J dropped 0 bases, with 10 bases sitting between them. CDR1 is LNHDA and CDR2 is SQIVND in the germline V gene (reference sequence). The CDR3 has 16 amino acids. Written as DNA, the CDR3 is TGTGCCAGTAGTATAGGTGTACAGCCCTCTGGAAACACCATATATTTT. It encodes CASSIGVQPSGNTIYF.